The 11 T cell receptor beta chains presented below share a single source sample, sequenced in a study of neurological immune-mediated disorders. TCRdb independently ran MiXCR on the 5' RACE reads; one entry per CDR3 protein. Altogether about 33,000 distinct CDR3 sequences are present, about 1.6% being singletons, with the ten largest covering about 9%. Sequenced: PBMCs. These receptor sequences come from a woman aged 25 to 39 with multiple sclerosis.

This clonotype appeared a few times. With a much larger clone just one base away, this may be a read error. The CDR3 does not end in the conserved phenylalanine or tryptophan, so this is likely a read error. The CDR3 sequence is CSAGNTEAFC. The CDR3 DNA reads as TGCAGTGCTGGGAACACTGAAGCTTTCTGT. The V call is TRBV20-1, the J call TRBJ1-1; D is uncertain. Germline CDR1 reads DFQATT; CDR2 reads SNEGSKA (reference sequence). This CDR3 spans 10 amino acids. V gave up 5 bases and J gave up 1 base, with 2 bases separating them.

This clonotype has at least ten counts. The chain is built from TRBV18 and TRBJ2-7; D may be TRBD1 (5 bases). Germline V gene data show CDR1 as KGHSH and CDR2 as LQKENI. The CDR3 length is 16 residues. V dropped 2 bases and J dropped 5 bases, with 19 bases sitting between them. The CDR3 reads CASSPIEAQGWNEQYF. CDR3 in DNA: TGTGCCAGCTCACCAATCGAGGCCCAGGGTTGGAACGAGCAGTACTTC.

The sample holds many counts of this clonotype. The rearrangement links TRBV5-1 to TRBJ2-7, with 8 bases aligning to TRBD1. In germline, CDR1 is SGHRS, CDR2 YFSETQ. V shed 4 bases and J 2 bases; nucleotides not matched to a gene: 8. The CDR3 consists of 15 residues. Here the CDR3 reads CASSPSGGPTYEQYF. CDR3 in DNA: TGCGCCAGCAGCCCCTCAGGGGGCCCCACCTACGAGCAGTACTTC. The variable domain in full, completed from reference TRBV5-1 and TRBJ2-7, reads KAGVTQTPRYLIKTRGQQVTLSCSPISGHRSVSWYQQTPGQGLQFLFEYFSETQRNKGNFPGRFSGRQFSNSRSEMNVSTLELGDSALYLCASSPSGGPTYEQYFGPGTRLTVT.

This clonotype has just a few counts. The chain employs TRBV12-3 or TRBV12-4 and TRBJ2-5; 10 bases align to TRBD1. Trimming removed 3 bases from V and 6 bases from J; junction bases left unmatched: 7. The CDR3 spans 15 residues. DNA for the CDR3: TGTGCCAGCAGTTTCTCTGGGACAGGGGAAAAGACCCAGTACTTC. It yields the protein CASSFSGTGEKTQYF.

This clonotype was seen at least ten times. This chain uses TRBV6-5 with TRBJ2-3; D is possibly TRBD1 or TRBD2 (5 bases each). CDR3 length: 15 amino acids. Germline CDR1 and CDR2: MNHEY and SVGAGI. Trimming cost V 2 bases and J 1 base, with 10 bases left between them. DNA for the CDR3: TGTGCCAGCAGTTACAGGGGACGTGGCACAGATACGCAGTATTTT. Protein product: CASSYRGRGTDTQYF.

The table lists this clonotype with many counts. The CDR3 DNA sequence: TGTGCCACCGGGGAGCTGTTTTTT. This sequence encodes CATGELFF. This chain joins TRBV7-2 and TRBJ2-2; unclear D gene. V lost 10 bases to trimming and J lost 6 bases, with 0 bases between them. This CDR3 is built from 8 residues. CDR1 and CDR2 from the germline V gene are SGHTA and FQGNSA.

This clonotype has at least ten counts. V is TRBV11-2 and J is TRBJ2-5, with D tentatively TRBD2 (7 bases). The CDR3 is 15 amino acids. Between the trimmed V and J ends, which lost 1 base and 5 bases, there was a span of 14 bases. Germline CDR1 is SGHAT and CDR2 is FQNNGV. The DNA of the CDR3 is TGTGCCAGCAGCTTAGGATTCGGGGGGCGGGAGACCCAGTACTTC. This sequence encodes CASSLGFGGRETQYF.

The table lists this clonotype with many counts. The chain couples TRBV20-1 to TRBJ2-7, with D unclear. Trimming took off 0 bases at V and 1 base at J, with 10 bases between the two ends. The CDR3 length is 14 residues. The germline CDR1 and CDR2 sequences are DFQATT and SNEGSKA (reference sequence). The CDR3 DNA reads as TGCAGTGCTAGAGAGCGTGTAAGATCCTACGAGCAGTACTTC. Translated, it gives CSARERVRSYEQYF.

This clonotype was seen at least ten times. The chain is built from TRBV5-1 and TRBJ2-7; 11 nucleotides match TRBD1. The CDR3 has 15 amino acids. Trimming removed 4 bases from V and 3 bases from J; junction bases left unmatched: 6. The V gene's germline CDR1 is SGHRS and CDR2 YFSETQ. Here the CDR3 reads CASSEDRGPGYEQYF. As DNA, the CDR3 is TGCGCCAGCAGCGAGGACAGGGGGCCAGGCTACGAGCAGTACTTC.

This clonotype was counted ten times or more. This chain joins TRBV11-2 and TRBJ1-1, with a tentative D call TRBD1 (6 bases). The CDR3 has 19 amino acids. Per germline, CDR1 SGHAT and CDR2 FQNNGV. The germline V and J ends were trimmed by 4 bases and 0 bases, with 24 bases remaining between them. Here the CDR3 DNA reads TGTGCCAGCAGCTCCTGGGTGGGGGGCCCCAAACCCATGAACACTGAAGCTTTCTTT. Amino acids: CASSSWVGGPKPMNTEAFF.

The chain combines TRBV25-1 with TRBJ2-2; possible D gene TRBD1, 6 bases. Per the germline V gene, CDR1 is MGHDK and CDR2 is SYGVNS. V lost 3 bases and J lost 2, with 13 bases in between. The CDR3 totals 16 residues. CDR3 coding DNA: TGTGCCAGCAGTGAGTGGGGACACGGAAACACCGGGGAGCTGTTTTTT. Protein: CASSEWGHGNTGELFF.